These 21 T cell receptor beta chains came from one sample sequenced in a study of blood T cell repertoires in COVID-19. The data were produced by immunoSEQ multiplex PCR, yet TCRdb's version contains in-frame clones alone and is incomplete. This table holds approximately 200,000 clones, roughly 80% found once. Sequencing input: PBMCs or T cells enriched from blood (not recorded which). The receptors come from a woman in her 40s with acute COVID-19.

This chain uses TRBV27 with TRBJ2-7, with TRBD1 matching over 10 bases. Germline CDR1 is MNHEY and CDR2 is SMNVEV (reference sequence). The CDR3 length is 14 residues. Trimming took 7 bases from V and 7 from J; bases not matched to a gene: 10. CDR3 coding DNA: TGTGCCAGCAAACGCCGGGACAGGGGAGGTGAGCAGTACTTC. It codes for CASKRRDRGGEQYF.

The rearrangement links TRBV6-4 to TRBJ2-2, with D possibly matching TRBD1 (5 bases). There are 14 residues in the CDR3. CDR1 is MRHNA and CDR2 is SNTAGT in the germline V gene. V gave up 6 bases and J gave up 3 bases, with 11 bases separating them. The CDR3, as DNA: TGTGCCAGCAGCCAGGGTATGGACACCGGGGAGCTGTTTTTT. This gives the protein CASSQGMDTGELFF.

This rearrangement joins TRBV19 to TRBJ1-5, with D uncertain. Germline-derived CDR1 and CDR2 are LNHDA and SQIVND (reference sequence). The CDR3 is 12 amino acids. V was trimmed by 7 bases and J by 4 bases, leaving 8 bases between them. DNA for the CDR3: TGTGCCAGTAAAGAGGCGAATCAGCCCCAGCATTTT. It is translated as CASKEANQPQHF. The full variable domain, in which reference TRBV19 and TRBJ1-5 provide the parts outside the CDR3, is DGGITQSPKYLFRKEGQNVTLSCEQNLNHDAMYWYRQDPGQGLRLIYYSQIVNDFQKGDIAEGYSVSREKKESFPLTVTSAQKNPTAFYLCASKEANQPQHFGDGTRLSIL.

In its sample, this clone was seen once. CDR3 sequence (DNA): TGCGCCAGCAGCCCCTCCGGGCACCAAACCGGGACAGGGGATACGAAGCAGTACTTC. Encoded protein: CASSPSGHQTGTGDTKQYF. The chain links TRBV4-3 to TRBJ2-7, with 10 bases aligning to TRBD1. Losses at the gene ends were 4 bases for V and 8 bases for J; bases not matched to a gene: 23. This CDR3 has 19 amino acids. CDR1 is LGHNA, CDR2 YSLEER, per germline.

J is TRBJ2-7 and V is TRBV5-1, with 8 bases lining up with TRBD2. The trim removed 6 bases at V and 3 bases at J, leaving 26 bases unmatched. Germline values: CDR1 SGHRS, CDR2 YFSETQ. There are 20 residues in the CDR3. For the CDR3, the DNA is TGCGCCAGCACCCAACTTGGGGGTTTTAAATCGGGAGGGCCGCTCTACGAGCAGTACTTC. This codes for CASTQLGGFKSGGPLYEQYF.

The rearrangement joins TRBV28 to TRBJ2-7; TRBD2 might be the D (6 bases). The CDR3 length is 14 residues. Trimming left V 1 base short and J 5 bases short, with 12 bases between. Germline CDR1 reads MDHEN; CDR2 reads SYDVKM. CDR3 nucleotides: TGTGCCAGCAGTTTATATCGGGGGTCGGACGAGCAGTACTTC. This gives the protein CASSLYRGSDEQYF.

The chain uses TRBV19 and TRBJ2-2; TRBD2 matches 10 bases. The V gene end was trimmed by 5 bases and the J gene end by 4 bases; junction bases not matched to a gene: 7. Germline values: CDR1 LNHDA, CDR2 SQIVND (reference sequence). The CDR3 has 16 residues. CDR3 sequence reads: CASSSSSGSTTGELFF. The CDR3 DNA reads TGTGCCAGTAGTTCATCTAGCGGGAGTACCACCGGGGAGCTGTTTTTT.

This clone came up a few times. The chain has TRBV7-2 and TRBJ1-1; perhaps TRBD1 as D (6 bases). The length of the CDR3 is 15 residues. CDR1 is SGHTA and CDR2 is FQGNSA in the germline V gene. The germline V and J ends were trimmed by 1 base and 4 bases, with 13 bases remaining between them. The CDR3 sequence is CASSLGRRGGTEAFF. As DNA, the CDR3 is TGTGCCAGCAGCTTAGGCCGGAGAGGGGGCACTGAAGCTTTCTTT.

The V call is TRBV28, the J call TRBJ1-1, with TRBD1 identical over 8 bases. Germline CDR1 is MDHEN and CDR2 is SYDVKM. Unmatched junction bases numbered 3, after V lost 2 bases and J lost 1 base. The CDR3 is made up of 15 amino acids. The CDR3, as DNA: TGTGCCAGCAGTTTACCGACAGGGGAGAACACTGAAGCTTTCTTT. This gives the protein CASSLPTGENTEAFF.

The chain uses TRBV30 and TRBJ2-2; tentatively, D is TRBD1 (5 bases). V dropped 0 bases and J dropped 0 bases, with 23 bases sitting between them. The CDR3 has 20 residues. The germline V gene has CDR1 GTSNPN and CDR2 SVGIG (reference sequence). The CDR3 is CAWSVIRGGPTFANTGELFF. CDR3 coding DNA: TGTGCCTGGAGTGTAATAAGGGGCGGCCCAACTTTCGCGAACACCGGGGAGCTGTTTTTT.

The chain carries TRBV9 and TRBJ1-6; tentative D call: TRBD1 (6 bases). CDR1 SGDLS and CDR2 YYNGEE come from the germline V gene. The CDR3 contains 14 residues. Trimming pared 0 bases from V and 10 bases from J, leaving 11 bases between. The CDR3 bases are TGTGCCAGCAGCGTAGAGGGGGTAAGATCACCCCTCCACTTT. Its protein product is CASSVEGVRSPLHF. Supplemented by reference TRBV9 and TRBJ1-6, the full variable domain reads DSGVTQTPKHLITATGQRVTLRCSPRSGDLSVYWYQQSLDQGLQFLIQYYNGEERAKGNILERFSAQQFPDLHSELNLSSLELGDSALYFCASSVEGVRSPLHFGNGTRLTVT.

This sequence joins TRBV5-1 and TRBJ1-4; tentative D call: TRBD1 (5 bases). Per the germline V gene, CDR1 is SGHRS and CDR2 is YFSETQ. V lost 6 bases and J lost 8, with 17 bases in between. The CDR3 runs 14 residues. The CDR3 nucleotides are TGCGCCAGCACCCTTGGGGGGACGGACGAAAAACTGTTTTTT. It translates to CASTLGGTDEKLFF.

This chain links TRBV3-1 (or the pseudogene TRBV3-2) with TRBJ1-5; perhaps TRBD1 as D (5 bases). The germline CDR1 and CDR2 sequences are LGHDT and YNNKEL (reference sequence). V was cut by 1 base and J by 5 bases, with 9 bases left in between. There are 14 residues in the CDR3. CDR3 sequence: CASSQVGGDQPQHF. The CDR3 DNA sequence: TGTGCCAGCAGCCAAGTGGGGGGTGATCAGCCCCAGCATTTT.

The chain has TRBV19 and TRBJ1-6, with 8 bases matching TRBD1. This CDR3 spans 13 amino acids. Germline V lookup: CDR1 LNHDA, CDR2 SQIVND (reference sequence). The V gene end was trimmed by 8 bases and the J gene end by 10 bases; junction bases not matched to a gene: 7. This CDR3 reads CASQTGEKSPLHF. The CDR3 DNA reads TGTGCCAGTCAGACAGGGGAAAAGTCACCCCTCCACTTT.

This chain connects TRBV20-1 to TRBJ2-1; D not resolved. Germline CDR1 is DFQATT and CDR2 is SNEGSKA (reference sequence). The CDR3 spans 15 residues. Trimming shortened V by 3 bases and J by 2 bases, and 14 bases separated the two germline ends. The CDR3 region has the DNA TGCAGTGCTAGTGAAGCAAATTCCCCCTACAATGAGCAGTTCTTC. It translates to CSASEANSPYNEQFF.

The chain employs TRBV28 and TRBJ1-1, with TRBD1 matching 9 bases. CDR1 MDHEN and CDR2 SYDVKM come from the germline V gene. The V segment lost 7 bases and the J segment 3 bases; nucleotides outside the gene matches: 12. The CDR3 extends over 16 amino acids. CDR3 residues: CASNRRDREEDTEAFF. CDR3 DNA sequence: TGTGCCAGCAACCGCCGGGACAGGGAAGAGGACACTGAAGCTTTCTTT.

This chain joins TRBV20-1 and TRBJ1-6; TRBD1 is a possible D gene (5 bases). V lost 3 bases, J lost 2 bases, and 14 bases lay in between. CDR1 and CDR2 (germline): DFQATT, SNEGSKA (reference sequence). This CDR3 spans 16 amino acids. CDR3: CSASPFPGAYNSPLHF. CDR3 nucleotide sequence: TGCAGTGCTAGTCCCTTCCCGGGGGCCTATAATTCACCCCTCCACTTT.

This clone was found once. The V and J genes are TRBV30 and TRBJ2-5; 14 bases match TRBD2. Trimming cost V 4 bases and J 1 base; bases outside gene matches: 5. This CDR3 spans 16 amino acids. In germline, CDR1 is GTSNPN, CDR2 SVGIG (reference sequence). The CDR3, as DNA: TGTGCCTGGATCCCGGGACTAGCGGGGGTCCAAGAGACCCAGTACTTC. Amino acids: CAWIPGLAGVQETQYF.

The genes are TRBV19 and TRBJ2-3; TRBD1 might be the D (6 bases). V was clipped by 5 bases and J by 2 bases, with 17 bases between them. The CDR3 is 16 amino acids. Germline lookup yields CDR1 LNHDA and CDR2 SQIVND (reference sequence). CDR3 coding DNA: TGTGCCAGTAGTCATGGCAGGGGCGAAAACACAGATACGCAGTATTTT. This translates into CASSHGRGENTDTQYF.

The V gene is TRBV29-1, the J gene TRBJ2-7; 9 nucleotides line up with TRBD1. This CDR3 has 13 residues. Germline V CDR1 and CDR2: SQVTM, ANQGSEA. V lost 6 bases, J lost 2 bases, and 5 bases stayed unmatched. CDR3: CSVRTGVAYEQYF. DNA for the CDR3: TGCAGCGTAAGGACAGGGGTGGCCTACGAGCAGTACTTC.

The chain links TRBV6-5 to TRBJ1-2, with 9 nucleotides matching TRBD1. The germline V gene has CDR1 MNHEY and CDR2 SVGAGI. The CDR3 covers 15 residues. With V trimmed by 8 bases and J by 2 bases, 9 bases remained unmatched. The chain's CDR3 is CASGTGFQRNYGYTF. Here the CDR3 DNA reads TGTGCCAGCGGGACAGGGTTTCAACGGAACTATGGCTACACCTTC.